This TCR beta chain was observed in a study of blood T cell repertoires in COVID-19. Turning to the study itself: Samples of COVID-19 (acute and convalescent) were obtained from the United States, Italy and Spain. PBMCs, B-cell-depleted T cells, or T cells provided the cDNA or gDNA that made up the material.

Germline CDR1 reads MNHNY; CDR2 reads SVGAGI (reference sequence). The CDR3 runs 17 residues. Trimming left V 5 bases short and J 4 bases short, with 18 bases between. TCRdb keeps only in-frame clones here, not all; method: immunoSEQ multiplex PCR. The table includes some 160,000 clones, roughly 80% detected once. In terms of age and location, participants ranged from roughly 18 to 89 years and lived in fewer than 30 US areas. Participants reported their clinical history, and cohort assignment relied on those reports. V usage is TRBV6-6 and J usage is TRBJ2-6; a weak D match, TRBD1 (5 bases). Source material: PBMCs or T cells enriched from blood (not recorded which). The sequence derives from a woman aged 45-65 years who had recovered from COVID-19. The CDR3 DNA is TGTGCCAGCAGTCCCAATTATCAGGGTGGAGGGGCCAACGTCCTGACTTTC. This sequence encodes CASSPNYQGGGANVLTF.